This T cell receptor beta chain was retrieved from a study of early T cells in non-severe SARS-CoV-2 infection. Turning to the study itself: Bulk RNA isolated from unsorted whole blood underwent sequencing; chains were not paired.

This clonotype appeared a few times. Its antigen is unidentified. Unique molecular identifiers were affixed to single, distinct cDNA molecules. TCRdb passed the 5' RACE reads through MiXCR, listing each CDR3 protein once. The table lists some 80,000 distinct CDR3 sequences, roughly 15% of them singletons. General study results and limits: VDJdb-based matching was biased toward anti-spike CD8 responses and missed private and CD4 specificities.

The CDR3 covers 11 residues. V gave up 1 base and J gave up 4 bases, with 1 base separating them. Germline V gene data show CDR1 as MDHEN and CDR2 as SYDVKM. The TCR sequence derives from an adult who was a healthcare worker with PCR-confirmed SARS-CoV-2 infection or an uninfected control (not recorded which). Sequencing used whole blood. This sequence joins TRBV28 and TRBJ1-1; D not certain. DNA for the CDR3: TGTGCCAGCAGTTTATCCACTGAAGCTTTCTTT. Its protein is CASSLSTEAFF.